A selection of T cell receptor beta chains follows, all from one sample in a study of T cells in Graves' hyperthyroidism and ophthalmopathy. Using its own MiXCR run on the multiplex PCR reads, TCRdb lists one record per CDR3 protein. This table holds 300,000 to 400,000 distinct CDR3 sequences, 18% found once. The sequenced material came from blood. The receptors derive from a woman in her forties or fifties with Graves' hyperthyroidism. CDR3s include the opening cysteine and the closing phenylalanine or tryptophan. The D gene is left open where the match is weak. Size values are once, few and many counts, or a class for expanded clones, and some rows have none.

>many|TRBV27|TRBD2|TRBJ2-1
TGTGCCAGCAGTTTAGGCGGGAGCCTCTACAATGAGCAGTTCTTC
CASSLGGSLYNEQFF
>few|TRBV20-1|TRBD1|TRBJ1-1
TGCAGTGCTAGAGATGTTGACAGGGAGGTTGCTTTCTTT
CSARDVDREVAFF
>few|TRBV11-2|-|TRBJ1-4
TGTGCCAGCAGCTTAGATCACGGGAATGAAAAACTGTTTTTT
CASSLDHGNEKLFF
>-|TRBV12-3/TRBV12-4|-|TRBJ1-4
TGTGTCAGCAGTTTAGCGGCACCGAGGGAAAAACTGTTTTTT
CVSSLAAPREKLFF
>-|TRBV6-1|TRBD1|TRBJ1-6
TGTGCCAGCAGTTTCCAGACAGGGGATTCACCCCTCCACTTT
CASSFQTGDSPLHF
>few|TRBV20-1|-|TRBJ1-1
TGCAGTGCTAGAGTTCCTGGGACTTTAAACACTGAAGCTTTCTTT
CSARVPGTLNTEAFF
>many|TRBV7-9|-|TRBJ2-1
TGTGCCAGCAGCACCCCAACGACAGGCAATGAGCAGTTCTTC
CASSTPTTGNEQFF
>few|TRBV7-9|TRBD1|TRBJ1-3
TGTGCCAGCAGCATCCTCGGACAGGTGCCTGGAAACACCATATATTTT
CASSILGQVPGNTIYF
>few|TRBV7-6|-|TRBJ1-1
TGTGCCAGCAGCTCGATGAGGGAGGGCTTTGTAGCTTTCTTT
CASSSMREGFVAFF
>many|TRBV12-3/TRBV12-4|-|TRBJ2-3
TGTGCCAGCGCTAGCACAGATACGCAGTATTTT
CASASTDTQYF
>-|TRBV4-1|-|TRBJ1-2
TGCGCCAGCAGCCAGTCCACAACAGGCGTTTGGGGCTACACCTTC
CASSQSTTGVWGYTF
>few|TRBV7-9|-|TRBJ1-5
TGTGCCAGCAGCGATTACAGGAGCAATCAGCCCCAGCATTTT
CASSDYRSNQPQHF
>many|TRBV5-1|-|TRBJ2-3
TGCGCCAGCAGCTTGTCAGGGGCACTAAGCACAGATACGCAGTATTTT
CASSLSGALSTDTQYF
>few|TRBV19|TRBD2|TRBJ2-7
TGTGCCAGTAGTAGGTCCAGCGGGAGTACCTACGAGCAGTACTTC
CASSRSSGSTYEQYF
>many|TRBV6-1|-|TRBJ2-5
TGTGCCAGCAGAAAGGGGGGGGAGACCCAGTACTTC
CASRKGGETQYF
>many|TRBV30|-|TRBJ2-7
TGTGCCTGGAGCCATTTGGGACCGTACGAGCAGTACTTC
CAWSHLGPYEQYF
>many|TRBV2|-|TRBJ2-3
TGTGCCAGCAGTGAAGAGTCGGCGGGTACGCAGTATTTT
CASSEESAGTQYF
>few|TRBV6-1|TRBD2|TRBJ2-3
TGTGCCAGGACTAGCGGGAGAAGCACAGATACGCAGTATTTT
CARTSGRSTDTQYF
>few|TRBV6-1|TRBD1|TRBJ2-7
TGTGCCAGCAACGACCTGACAGGGGTAGGCTACGAGCAGTACTTC
CASNDLTGVGYEQYF
>many|TRBV7-9|TRBD1|TRBJ1-1
TGTGCCAGTACAGGGGGACACAAAATGAACACTGAAGCTTTCTTT
CASTGGHKMNTEAFF
>many|TRBV18|-|TRBJ1-1
TGTGCCAGCAGTCCACCAGGGAACACTGAAGCTTTCTTT
CASSPPGNTEAFF
>-|TRBV10-2|-|TRBJ2-3
TGCGCCAGCAACAAGCCGGGGCCGAGCACAGATACGCAGTATTTT
CASNKPGPSTDTQYF
>few|TRBV7-6|TRBD1|TRBJ2-1
TGTGCCAGCAGCTTGGACAGGCCCCTCTACAATGAGCAGTTCTTC
CASSLDRPLYNEQFF
>-|TRBV6-2/TRBV6-3|-|TRBJ2-2
TGTGCCAGCAAACGGCTGGGAACCACCGGGGAGCTGTTTTTT
CASKRLGTTGELFF
>many|TRBV3-1|-|TRBJ1-1
TGTGCCAGCAGCCCGTCGGACAAGAACACTGAAGCTTTCTTT
CASSPSDKNTEAFF
>-|TRBV6-1|TRBD2|TRBJ2-1
TGTGCCAGCAGTTATAGCGGGGCTCCTGAGAATGAGCAGTTCTTC
CASSYSGAPENEQFF
>-|TRBV11-3|-|TRBJ2-3
TGTGCCAGCAGCTTAGGGGGCTCGAATACGCAGTATTTT
CASSLGGSNTQYF
>few|TRBV7-8|-|TRBJ2-2
TGTGCCAGCAGCTTACGCAGATTTAACACCGGGGAGCTGTTTTTT
CASSLRRFNTGELFF
>-|TRBV6-2/TRBV6-3|-|TRBJ2-7
TGTGCCAGCAGTTACGTTGGGGACACCATTTACGAGCAGTACTTC
CASSYVGDTIYEQYF
>many|TRBV2|TRBD1|TRBJ1-2
TGTGCCAGCAGTGGAAGGGGACAGAACTATGGCTACACCTTC
CASSGRGQNYGYTF
>-|TRBV6-6|-|TRBJ1-4
TGTGCCAGCAGTTACAACGGGGCAGGGATAAATGAAAAACTGTTTTTT
CASSYNGAGINEKLFF